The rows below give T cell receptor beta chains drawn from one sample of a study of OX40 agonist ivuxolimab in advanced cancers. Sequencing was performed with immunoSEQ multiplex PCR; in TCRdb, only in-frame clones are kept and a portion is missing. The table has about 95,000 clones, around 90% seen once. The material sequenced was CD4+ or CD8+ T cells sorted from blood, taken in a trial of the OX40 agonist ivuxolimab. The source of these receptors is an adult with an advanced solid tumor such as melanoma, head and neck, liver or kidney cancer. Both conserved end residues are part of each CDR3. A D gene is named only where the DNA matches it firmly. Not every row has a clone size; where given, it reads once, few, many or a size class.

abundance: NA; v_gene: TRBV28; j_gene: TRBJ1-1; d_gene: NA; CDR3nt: TGTGCCAGCAGTCAGGATGTTCGGGGCACTGAAGCTTTCTTT; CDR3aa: CASSQDVRGTEAFF
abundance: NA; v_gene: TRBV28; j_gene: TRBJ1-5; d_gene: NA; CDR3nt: TGTGCCAGCAGAGTAGAACAGGGAGGTCAGCCCCAGCATTTT; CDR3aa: CASRVEQGGQPQHF
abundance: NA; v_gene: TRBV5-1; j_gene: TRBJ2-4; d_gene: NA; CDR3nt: TGCGCCAGGCCACAGGGATTTTATAGATTAGCCAAAAACATTCAGTACTTC; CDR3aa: CARPQGFYRLAKNIQYF
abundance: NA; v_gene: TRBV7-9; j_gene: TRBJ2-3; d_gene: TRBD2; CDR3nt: TGTGCCAGCAGTTCTCAAACTAGCGCTACTACGCAGTATTTT; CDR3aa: CASSSQTSATTQYF
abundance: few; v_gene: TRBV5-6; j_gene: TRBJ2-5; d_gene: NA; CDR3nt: TGTGCCAGCAGCTTGGAAGAGACCCAGTACTTC; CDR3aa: CASSLEETQYF
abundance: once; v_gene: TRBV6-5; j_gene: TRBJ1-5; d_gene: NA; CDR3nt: TGTGCCAGCAGTGGGGGTAACAATCAGCCCCAGCATTTT; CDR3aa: CASSGGNNQPQHF
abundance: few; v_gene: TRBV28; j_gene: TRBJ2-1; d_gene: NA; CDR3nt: TGTGCCAGCAGTTTTCCCTCACAGATGAACAATGAGCAGTTCTTC; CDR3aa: CASSFPSQMNNEQFF
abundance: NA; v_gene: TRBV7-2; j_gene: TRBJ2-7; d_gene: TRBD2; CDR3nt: TGTGCCAGCAGCCTCACTAGCGGGAGCTCCTACGAGCAGTACTTC; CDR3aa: CASSLTSGSSYEQYF
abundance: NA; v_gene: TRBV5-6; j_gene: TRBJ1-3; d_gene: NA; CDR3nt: TGTGCCAGCAGCTTCACGGGTACTGGAAACACCATATATTTT; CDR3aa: CASSFTGTGNTIYF
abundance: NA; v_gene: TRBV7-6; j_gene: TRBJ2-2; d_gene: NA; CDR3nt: TGTGCCAGCAGCTATAGGGTCGGACAGACATCGAACACCGGGGAGCTGTTTTTT; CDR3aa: CASSYRVGQTSNTGELFF
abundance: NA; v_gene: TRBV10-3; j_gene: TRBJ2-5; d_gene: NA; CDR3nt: TGTGCCATCAAAAAGGGCACAGGGAAAGAGACCCAGTACTTC; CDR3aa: CAIKKGTGKETQYF
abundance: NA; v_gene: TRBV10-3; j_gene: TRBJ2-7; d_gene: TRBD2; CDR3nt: TGTGCCATCAGCGCCCCCGGGGGGGGAGGGTACGAGCAGTACTTC; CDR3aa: CAISAPGGGGYEQYF
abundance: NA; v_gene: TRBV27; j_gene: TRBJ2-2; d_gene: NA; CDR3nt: TGTGCCAGCAGTGTAGGGAGTATAGGCACCGGGGAGCTGTTTTTT; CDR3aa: CASSVGSIGTGELFF
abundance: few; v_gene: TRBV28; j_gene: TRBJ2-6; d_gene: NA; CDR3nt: TGTGCCAGCAGTGGCCACAGTCCGGTGGGGGCCAACGTCCTGACTTTC; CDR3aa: CASSGHSPVGANVLTF
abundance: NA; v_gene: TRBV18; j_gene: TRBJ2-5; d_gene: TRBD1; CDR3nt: TGTGCCAGCTCCCCGGCACAGGGGGAGACCCAGTACTTC; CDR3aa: CASSPAQGETQYF
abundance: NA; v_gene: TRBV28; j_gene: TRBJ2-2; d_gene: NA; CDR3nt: TGTGCCAGCAGTCCCCCCGGGGGGGAGCTGTTTTTT; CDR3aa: CASSPPGGELFF
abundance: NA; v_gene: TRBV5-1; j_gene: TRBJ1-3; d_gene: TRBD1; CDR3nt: TGCGCCAGCAGCACGGGACAGGACCTGCTGGGAGGAAACACCATATATTTT; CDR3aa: CASSTGQDLLGGNTIYF
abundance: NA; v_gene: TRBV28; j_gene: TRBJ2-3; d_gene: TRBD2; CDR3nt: TGTGCCAGCAGGAAGACTAGCGGGAGAGGGAATACGCAGTATTTT; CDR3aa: CASRKTSGRGNTQYF
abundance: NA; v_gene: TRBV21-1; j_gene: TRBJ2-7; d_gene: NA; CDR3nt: TGTGCCTCCCATTCGGGAGCCTACGAGCAGTACTTC; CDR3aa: CASHSGAYEQYF
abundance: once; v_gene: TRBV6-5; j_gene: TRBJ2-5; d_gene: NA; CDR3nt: TGTGCCAGCAGCCCGGGGAACGCTCTTCAAGAGACCCAGTACTTC; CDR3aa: CASSPGNALQETQYF
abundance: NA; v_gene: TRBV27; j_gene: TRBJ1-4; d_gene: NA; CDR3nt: TGTGCCAGCACCACACGATCCGTAAGGGGGTGGGCTGAAAAACTGTTTTTT; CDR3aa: CASTTRSVRGWAEKLFF
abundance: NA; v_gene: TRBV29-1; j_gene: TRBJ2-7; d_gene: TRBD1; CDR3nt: TGCAGCGTCGCCCAGGGACAGTGGGAGCAGTACTTC; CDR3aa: CSVAQGQWEQYF
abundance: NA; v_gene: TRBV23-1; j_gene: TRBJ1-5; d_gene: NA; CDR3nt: TGCGCCAGCAGTCAAGCCGCTCAGGTAGGACAGCCCCAGCATTTT; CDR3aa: CASSQAAQVGQPQHF
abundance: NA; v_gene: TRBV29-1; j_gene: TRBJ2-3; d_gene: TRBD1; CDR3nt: TGCAGCGGCGGACAGGGGGCCAAAGATACGCAGTATTTT; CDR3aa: CSGGQGAKDTQYF
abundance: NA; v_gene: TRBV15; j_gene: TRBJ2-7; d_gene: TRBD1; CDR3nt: TGTGCCACCAGCGGCGGACAGGGCCAAACGAATGGTGGCTACGAGCAGTACTTC; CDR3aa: CATSGGQGQTNGGYEQYF
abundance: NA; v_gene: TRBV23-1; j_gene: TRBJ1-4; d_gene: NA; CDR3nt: TGCGCCAGCAGTCAATTGCGGGGGGGAAATGGTACTAATGAAAAACTGTTTTTT; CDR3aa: CASSQLRGGNGTNEKLFF
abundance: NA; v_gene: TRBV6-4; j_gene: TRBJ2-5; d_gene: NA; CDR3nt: TGTGCCAGCAGCCGAGAAGCGGGCACTGGGGAGACCCAGTACTTC; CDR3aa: CASSREAGTGETQYF
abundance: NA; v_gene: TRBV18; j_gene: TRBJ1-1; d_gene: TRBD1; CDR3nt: TGTGCCAGCTCACCTCGACAGGGGGCCACTGAAGCTTTCTTT; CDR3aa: CASSPRQGATEAFF
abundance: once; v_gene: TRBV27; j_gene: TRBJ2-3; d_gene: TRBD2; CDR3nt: TGTGCCAGCAGTTTATCCGGAACAGTCCTAGCGGGAGGCACAGATACGCAGTATTTT; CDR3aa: CASSLSGTVLAGGTDTQYF
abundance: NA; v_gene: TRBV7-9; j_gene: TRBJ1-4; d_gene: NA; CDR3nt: TGTGCCAGCAGCTTTGACAGAGGTGAAAAACTGTTTTTT; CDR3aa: CASSFDRGEKLFF
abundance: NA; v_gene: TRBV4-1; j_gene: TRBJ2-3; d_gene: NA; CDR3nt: TGCGCCAGCAGCCAGGATCGAGCTAGCGCAGATACGCAGTATTTT; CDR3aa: CASSQDRASADTQYF
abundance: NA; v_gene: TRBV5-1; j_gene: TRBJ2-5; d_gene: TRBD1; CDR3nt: TGCGCCAGCAGCGTTACAGGGGCCCAAGAGACCCAGTACTTC; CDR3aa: CASSVTGAQETQYF
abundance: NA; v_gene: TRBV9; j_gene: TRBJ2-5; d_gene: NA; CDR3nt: TGTGCCAGCAGCGTAGTCGGAGGGGGCCAAGAGACCCAGTACTTC; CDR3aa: CASSVVGGGQETQYF
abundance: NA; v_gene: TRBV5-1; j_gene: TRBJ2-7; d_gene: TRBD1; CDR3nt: TGCGCCAGCAGCTCAACAGGGGGCCTTTCCTACGAGCAGTACTTC; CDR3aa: CASSSTGGLSYEQYF
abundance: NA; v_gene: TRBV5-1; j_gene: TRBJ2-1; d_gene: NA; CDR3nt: TGCGCCAGCACCCAGGACCCAGCGGGGACAATCAATGAGCAGTTCTTC; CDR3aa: CASTQDPAGTINEQFF
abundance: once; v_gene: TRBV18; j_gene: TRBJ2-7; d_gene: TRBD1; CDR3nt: TGTGCCAGCTCACCACCAGGGACAGGCATGGGGGAGCAGTACTTC; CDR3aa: CASSPPGTGMGEQYF
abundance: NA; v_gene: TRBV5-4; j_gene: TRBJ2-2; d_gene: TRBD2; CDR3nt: TGTGCCAGCAGCTTGTCTAGCGGGAGGGCCCCCGGGGAGCTGTTTTTT; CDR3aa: CASSLSSGRAPGELFF
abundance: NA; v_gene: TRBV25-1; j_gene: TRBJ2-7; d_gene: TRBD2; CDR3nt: TGTGCCAGCAGTGACTTAGCGGGGACAAGGGAGCAGTACTTC; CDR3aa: CASSDLAGTREQYF
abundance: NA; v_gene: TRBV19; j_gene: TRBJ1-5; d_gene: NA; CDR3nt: TGTGCCAGTAGCATGGGTAGAAATCAGCCCCAGCATTTT; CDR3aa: CASSMGRNQPQHF
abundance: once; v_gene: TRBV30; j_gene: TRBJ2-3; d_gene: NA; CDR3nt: TGTGCCTGGAGGTTGAGGGGCTCCCAAACAGATACGCAGTATTTT; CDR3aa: CAWRLRGSQTDTQYF
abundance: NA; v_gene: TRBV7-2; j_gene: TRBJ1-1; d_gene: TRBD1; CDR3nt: TGTGCCAGCAGCTTAGGGACAGGGGAAGCTTTCTTT; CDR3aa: CASSLGTGEAFF
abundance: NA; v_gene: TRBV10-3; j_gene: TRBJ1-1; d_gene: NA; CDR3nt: TGTGCCATCAGTTATGACATGGTAGGGACTGAAGCTTTCTTT; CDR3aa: CAISYDMVGTEAFF
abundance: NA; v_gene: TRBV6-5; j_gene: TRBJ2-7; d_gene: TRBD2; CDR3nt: TGTGCCAGCAGTTACAGGACTAGCGGGAGTTACGAGCAGTACTTC; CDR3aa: CASSYRTSGSYEQYF
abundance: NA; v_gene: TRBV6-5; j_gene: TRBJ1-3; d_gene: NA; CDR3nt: TGTGCCAGCAGTACCCACCGGGACGTAGGAAACACCATATATTTT; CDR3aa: CASSTHRDVGNTIYF
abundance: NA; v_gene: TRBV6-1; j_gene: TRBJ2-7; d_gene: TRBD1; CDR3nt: TGTGCCAGCGGCGCCCGGGACAGAGACGAGCAGTACTTC; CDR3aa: CASGARDRDEQYF
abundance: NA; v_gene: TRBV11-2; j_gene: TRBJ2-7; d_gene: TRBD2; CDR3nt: TGTGCCAGCAGCTTACTAGCGGGAGGTACTTCCTACGAGCAGTACTTC; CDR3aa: CASSLLAGGTSYEQYF
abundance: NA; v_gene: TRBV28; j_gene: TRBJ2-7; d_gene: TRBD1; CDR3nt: TGTGCCAGCACCTTGGGCGGGACAGGGAGCTACGAGCAGTACTTC; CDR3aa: CASTLGGTGSYEQYF
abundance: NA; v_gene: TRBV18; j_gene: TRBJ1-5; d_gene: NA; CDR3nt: TGTGCCAGCTCAAACCAGGGAGCCGGGCTCCAGCCCCAGCATTTT; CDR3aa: CASSNQGAGLQPQHF
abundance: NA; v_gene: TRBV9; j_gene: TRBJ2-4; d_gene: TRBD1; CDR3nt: TGTGCCAGCAGCGTAGCCCCGACAGGGGAAAACATTCAGTACTTC; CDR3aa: CASSVAPTGENIQYF
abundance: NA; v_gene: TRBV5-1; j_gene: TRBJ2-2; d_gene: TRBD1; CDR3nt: TGCGCCAGCAGCTTAGACAGGGGCTACACCGGGGAGCTGTTTTTT; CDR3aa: CASSLDRGYTGELFF
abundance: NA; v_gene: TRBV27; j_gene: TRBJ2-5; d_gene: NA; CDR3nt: TGTGCCAGCAGAAATAGACAAGAGACCCAGTACTTC; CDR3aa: CASRNRQETQYF